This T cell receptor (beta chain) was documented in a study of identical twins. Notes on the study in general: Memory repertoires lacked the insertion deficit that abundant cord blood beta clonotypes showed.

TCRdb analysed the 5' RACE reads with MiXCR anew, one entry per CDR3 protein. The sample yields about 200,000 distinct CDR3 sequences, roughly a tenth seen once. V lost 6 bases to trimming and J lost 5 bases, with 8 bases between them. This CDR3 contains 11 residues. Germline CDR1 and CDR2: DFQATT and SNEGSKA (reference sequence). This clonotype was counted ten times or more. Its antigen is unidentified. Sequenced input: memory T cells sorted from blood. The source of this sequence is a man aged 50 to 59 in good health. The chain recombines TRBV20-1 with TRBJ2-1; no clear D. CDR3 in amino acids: CSAEPNNEQFF. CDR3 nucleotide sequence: TGCAGTGCGGAGCCCAACAATGAGCAGTTCTTC.